This section outlines one TCR beta chain sequence together with its context. The antigen remains undetermined. The PCR ran on 60 Vbeta and 13 Jbeta primers. Produced via immunoSEQ multiplex PCR; TCRdb's table is partial and in-frame only. Of approximately 290,000 clones detected, approximately 80% appear once; the ten largest clones hold roughly 0.3%. The CDR3 has 18 residues. From germline, CDR1 is MGHRA and CDR2 YSYEKL. The V end lost 0 bases, the J end lost 0 bases, and 17 bases lay between the germline ends. These data come from a study of cytomegalovirus exposure and HLA in healthy donors. Turning to the study itself: The Caucasian-associated ancestry cluster contained around four fifths of the approximately 400 genotyped donors. Study-wide results and limits: The later analysis indicated that the majority of CMV-associated TCR beta chains appeared HLA-restricted. A previous analysis found most TCR beta V segments productive roughly 87% or roughly 30% of the time.

This receptor was taken from a girl aged 2 to 9 in good health and CMV-seronegative. Sequencing input: PBMCs. The V call is TRBV4-1, the J call TRBJ1-1; D may be TRBD1 (6 bases). The CDR3 DNA is TGCGCCAGCAGCCAAGAGGGCACAGGGAGGGCCATGAACACTGAAGCTTTCTTT. Translation gives CASSQEGTGRAMNTEAFF.